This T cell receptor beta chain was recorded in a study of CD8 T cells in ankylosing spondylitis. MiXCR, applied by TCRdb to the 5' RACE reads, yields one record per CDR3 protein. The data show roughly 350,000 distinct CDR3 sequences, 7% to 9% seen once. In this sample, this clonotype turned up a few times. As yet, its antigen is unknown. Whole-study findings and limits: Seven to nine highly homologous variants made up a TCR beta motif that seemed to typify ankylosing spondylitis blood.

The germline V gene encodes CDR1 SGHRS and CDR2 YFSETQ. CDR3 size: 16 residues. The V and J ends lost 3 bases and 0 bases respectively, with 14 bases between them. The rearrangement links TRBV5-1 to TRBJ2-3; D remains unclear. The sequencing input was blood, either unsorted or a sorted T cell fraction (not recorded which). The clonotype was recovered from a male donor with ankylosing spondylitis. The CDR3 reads CASSSAERRSTDTQYF. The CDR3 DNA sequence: TGCGCCAGCAGCTCCGCCGAGCGCCGAAGCACAGATACGCAGTATTTT.